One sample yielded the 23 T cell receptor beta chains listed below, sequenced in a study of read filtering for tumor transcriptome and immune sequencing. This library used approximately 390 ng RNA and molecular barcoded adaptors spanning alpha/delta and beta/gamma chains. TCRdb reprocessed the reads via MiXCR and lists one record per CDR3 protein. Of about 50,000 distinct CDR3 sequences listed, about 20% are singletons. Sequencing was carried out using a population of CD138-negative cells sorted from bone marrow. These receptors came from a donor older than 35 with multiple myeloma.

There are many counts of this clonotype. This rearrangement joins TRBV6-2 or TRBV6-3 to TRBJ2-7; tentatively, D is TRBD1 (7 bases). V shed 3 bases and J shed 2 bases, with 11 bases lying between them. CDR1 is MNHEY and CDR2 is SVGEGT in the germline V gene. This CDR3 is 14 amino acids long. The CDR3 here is CASSYLRGAYEQYF. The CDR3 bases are TGTGCCAGCAGTTATCTCAGGGGGGCCTACGAGCAGTACTTC.

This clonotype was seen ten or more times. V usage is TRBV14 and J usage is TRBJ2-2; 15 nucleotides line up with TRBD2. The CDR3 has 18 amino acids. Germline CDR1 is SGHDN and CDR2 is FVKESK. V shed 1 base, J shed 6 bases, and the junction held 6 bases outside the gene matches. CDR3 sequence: CASSQAGLAGGRPGELFF. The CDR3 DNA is TGTGCCAGCAGCCAAGCGGGACTAGCGGGAGGACGGCCCGGGGAGCTGTTTTTT.

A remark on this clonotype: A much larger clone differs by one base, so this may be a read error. The CDR3 bases are TGTGCCCGCAGCCCTGGGACAGATTCACCCCTCCACTTT. Translating it yields CARSPGTDSPLHF. This sequence joins TRBV12-3 or TRBV12-4 and TRBJ1-6, with TRBD1 matching 7 bases. The CDR3 loop spans 13 amino acids.

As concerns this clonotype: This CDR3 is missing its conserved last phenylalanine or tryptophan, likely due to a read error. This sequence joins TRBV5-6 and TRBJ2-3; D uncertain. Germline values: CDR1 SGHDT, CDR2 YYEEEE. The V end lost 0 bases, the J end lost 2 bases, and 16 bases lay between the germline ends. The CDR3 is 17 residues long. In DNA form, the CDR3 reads TGTGCCAGCAGCTTGGCCGTCAGAACCCCTAACACAGATACGCAGTATTCT. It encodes CASSLAVRTPNTDTQYS.

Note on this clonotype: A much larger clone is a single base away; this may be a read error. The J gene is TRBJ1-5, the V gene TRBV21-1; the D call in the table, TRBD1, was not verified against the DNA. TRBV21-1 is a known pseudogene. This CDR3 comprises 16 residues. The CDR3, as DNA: TGTGCCAGCAGCAAAGGCGAAGACAGGGGAGAACAGTCCCAGCATTTT. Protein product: CASSKGEDRGEQSQHF.

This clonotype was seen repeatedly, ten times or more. CDR3 bases: TGTGCCAGCTTAGCGGGACCCCAGGAGCAGTACTTC. Translated: CASLAGPQEQYF. The V call is TRBV6-2 or TRBV6-3, the J call TRBJ2-7, with 8 positions matching TRBD2. The CDR3 loop spans 12 amino acids. Germline loops: CDR1 MNHEY, CDR2 SVGEGT. The junction had 7 bases not matched to a gene; V was cut back by 8 bases and J by 7 bases.

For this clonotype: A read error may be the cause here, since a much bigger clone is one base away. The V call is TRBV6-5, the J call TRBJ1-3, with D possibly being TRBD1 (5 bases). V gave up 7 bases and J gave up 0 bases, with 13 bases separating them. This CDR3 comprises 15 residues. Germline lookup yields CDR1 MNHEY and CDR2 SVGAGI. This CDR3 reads CASTTASASGNTIYF. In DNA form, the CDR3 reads TGTGCCAGCACGACAGCCTCGGCCTCTGGAAACACCATATATTTT.

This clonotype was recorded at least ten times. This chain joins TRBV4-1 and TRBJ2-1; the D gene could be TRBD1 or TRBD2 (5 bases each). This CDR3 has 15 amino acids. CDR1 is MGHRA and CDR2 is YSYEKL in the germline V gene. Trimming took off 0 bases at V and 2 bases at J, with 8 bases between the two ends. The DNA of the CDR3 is TGCGCCAGCAGCCAAGAGGGGGTCCCCTACAATGAGCAGTTCTTC. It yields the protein CASSQEGVPYNEQFF.

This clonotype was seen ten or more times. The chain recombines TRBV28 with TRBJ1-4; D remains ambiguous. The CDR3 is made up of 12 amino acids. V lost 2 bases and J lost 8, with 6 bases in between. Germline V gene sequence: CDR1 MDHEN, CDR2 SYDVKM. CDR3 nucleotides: TGTGCCAGCAGTTTACCTAGCGAAAAACTGTTTTTT. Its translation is CASSLPSEKLFF.

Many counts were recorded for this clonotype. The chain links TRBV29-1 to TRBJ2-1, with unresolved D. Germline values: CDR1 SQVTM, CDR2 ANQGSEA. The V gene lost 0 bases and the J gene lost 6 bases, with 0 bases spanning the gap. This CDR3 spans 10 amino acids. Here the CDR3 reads CSVEDNEQFF. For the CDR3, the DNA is TGCAGCGTTGAAGACAATGAGCAGTTCTTC.

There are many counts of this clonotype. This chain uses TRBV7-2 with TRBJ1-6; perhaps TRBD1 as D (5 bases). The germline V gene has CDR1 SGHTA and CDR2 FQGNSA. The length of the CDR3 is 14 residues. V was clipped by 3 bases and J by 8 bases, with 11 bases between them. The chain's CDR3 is CASSFPRVDSPLHF. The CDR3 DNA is TGTGCCAGCAGCTTCCCCAGGGTGGATTCACCCCTCCACTTT.

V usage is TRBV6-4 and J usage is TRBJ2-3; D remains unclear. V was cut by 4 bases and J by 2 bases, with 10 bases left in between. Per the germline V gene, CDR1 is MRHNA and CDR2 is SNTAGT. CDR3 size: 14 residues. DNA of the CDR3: TGTGCCAGCAGTGGGGCACCAAACACAGATACGCAGTATTTT. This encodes CASSGAPNTDTQYF.

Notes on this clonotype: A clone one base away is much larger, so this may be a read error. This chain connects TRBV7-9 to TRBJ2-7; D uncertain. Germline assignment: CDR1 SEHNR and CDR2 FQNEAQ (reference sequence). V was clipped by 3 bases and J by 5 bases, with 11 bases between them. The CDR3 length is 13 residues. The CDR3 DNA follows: TGTGCCAGCAGCTTGGAAATACCTGACGAGCAGTACTTC. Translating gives CASSLEIPDEQYF.

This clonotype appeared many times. CDR3 nucleotide sequence: TGCAGTGCTCCTCCGAGACAGGGTACGCAGTATTTT. Translating gives CSAPPRQGTQYF. The V and J genes are TRBV20-1 and TRBJ2-3, with 7 bases matching TRBD1. This CDR3 has 12 residues. Germline assignment: CDR1 DFQATT and CDR2 SNEGSKA (reference sequence). V shed 5 bases, J shed 8 bases, and the junction held 7 bases outside the gene matches.

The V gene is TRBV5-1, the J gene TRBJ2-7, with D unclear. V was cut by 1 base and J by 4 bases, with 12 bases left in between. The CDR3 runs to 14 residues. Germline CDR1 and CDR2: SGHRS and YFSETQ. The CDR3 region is CASSLTHSGYEQYF. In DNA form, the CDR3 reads TGCGCCAGCAGCTTGACCCACTCCGGTTACGAGCAGTACTTC.

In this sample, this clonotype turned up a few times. The DNA for the CDR3 is TGTGCCAGCAGCTCCCCGGGACTAGCGGGAGGTAGCCACGAGCAGTACTTC. Protein: CASSSPGLAGGSHEQYF. The chain recombines TRBV7-9 with TRBJ2-7; 15 bases match TRBD2. CDR3 length equals 17 residues. Looked up from germline, CDR1 is SEHNR and CDR2 is FQNEAQ (reference sequence). The J segment lost 5 bases and the V segment lost 4 bases, leaving 9 bases of the junction unmatched.

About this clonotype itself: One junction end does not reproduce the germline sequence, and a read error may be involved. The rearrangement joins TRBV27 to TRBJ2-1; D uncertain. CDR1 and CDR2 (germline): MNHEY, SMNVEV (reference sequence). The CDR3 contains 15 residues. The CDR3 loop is CASSSCVPYYNERFF. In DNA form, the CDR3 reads TGTGCCAGCAGTTCCTGCGTCCCCTACTACAATGAGCGGTTCTTC.

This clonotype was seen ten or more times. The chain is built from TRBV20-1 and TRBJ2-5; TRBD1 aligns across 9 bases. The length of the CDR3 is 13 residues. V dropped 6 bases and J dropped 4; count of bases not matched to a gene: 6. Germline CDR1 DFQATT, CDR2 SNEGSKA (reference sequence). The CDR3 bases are TGCAGTGCAACGGGACAGGGAGGAGAGACCCAGTACTTC. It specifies CSATGQGGETQYF.

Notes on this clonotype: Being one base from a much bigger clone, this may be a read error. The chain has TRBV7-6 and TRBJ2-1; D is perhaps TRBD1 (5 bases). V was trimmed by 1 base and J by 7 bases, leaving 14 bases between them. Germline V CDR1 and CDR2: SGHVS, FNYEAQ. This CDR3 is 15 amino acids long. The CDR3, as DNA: TGTGCCAGCAGCTTAGGGGGCAGCCCCGGGAATGAGCAGTTCTTC. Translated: CASSLGGSPGNEQFF.

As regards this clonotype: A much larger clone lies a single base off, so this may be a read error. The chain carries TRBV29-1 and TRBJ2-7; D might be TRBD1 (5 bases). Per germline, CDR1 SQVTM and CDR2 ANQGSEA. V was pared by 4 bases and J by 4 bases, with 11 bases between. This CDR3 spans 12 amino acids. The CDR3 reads CSVVVSGYEQYF. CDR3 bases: TGCAGCGTTGTAGTGTCAGGGTACGAGCAGTACTTC.

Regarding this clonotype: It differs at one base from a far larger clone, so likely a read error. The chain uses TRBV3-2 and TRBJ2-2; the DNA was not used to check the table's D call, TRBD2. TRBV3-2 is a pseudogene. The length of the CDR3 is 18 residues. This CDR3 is CTSSQVVEAGGWTGELFF. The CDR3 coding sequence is TGTACCAGCAGCCAAGTTGTAGAAGCGGGAGGATGGACCGGGGAGCTGTTTTTT.

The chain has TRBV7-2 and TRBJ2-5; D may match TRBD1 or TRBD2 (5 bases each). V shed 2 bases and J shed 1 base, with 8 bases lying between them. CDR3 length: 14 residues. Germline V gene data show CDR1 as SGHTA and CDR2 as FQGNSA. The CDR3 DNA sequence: TGTGCCAGCAGCTTAAGGGGACGCCAAGAGACCCAGTACTTC. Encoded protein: CASSLRGRQETQYF.

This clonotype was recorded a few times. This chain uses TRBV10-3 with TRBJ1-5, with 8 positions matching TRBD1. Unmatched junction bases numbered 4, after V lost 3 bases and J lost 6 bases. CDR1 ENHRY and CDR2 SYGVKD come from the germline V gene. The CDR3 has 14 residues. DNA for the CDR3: TGTGCCATCAGTGAAGCCAGGGGGCCTCAGCCCCAGCATTTT. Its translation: CAISEARGPQPQHF.